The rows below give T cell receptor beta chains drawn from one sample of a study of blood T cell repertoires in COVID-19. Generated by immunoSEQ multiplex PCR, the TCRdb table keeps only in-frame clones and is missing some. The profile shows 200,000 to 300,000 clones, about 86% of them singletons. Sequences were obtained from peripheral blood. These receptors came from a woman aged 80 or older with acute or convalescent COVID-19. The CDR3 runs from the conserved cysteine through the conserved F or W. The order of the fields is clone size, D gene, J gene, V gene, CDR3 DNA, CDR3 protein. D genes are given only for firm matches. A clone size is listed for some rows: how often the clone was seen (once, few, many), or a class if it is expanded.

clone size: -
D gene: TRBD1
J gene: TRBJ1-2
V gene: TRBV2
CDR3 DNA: TGTGCCAGCAGTGACGGACAGGGGGCGTGGGGCTACACCTTC
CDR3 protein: CASSDGQGAWGYTF

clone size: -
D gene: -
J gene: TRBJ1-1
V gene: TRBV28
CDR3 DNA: TGTGCCAGCAGTTCCCAGGGGCGGGTGAACACTGAAGCTTTCTTT
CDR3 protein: CASSSQGRVNTEAFF

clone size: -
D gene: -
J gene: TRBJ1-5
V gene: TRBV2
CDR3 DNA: TGTGCCAGCAGTGGACGGAGTAATCAGCCCCAGCATTTT
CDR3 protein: CASSGRSNQPQHF

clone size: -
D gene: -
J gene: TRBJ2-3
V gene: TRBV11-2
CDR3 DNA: TGTGCCAGCAGCCCCAGACCCAGACACCTTAGCACAGATACGCAGTATTTT
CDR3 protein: CASSPRPRHLSTDTQYF

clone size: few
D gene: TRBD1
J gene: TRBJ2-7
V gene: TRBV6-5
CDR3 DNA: TGTGCCAGCACCCCCCGGGACAGGCTGTACTTC
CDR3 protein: CASTPRDRLYF

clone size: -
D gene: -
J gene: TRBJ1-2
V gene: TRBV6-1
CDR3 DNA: TGTGCCAGCAGTGAAGCTAGTCTCGTCCAGGGCGGTGGCTACACCTTC
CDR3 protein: CASSEASLVQGGGYTF

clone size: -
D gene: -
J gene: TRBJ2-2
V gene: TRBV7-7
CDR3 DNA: TGTGCTAGCAGCTTAGCCGCAGGGAACACCGGGGAGCTGTTTTTT
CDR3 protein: CASSLAAGNTGELFF

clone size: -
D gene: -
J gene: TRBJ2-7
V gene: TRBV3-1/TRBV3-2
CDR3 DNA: TGTGCCAGCAGCCAAGCACCAGGGGTGGCCTACGAGCAGTACTTC
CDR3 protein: CASSQAPGVAYEQYF

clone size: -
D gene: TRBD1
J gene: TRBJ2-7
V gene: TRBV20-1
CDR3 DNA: TGCAGTGCAACAGGGGGCGACGAGCAGTACTTC
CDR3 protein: CSATGGDEQYF

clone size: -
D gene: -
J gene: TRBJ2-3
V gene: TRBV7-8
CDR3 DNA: TGTGCCAGCAGCTTAGGATTGCGGGCAGATACGCAGTATTTT
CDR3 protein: CASSLGLRADTQYF

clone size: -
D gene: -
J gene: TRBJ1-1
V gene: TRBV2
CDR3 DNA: TGTGCCAGCAAGAGGGATGTCCTGAACACTGAAGCTTTCTTT
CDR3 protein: CASKRDVLNTEAFF

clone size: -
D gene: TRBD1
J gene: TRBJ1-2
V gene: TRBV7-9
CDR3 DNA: TGTGCCAGCAGCTTAGGAGACAGGGGCCCTCGGGGCTACACCTTC
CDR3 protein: CASSLGDRGPRGYTF

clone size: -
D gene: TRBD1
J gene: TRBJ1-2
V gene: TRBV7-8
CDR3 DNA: TGTGCCAGCAGCCCGGAGGGACAGAACTATGGCTACACCTTC
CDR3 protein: CASSPEGQNYGYTF

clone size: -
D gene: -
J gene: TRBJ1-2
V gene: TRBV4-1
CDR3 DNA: TGCGCCAGCAGCCAAGTTCGAGGGAGTAGTGGCTACACCTTC
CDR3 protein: CASSQVRGSSGYTF

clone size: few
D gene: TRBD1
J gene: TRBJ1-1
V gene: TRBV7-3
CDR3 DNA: TGTGCCAGCAGCCCGGGACAGGGGGGGACTGAAGCTTTCTTT
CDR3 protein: CASSPGQGGTEAFF

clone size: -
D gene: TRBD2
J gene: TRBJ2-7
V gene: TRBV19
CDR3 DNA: TGTGCCAGTAGTACCCGGACTAGCGGGGTGTACGAGCAGTACTTC
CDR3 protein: CASSTRTSGVYEQYF

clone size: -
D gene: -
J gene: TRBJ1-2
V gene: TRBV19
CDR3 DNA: TGTGCCAGTATGGGGAGGAACTATGGCTACACCTTC
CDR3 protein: CASMGRNYGYTF

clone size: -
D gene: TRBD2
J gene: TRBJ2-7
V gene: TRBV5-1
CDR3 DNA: TGCGCCAGCAGCTTGGGGACTAGCGGGTCATCCTACGAGCAGTACTTC
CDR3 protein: CASSLGTSGSSYEQYF

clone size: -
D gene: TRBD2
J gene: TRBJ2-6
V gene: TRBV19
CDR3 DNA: TGTGCCAGTAGTCTCGGGGGGGCGCATGGGGCCAACGTCCTGACTTTC
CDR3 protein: CASSLGGAHGANVLTF

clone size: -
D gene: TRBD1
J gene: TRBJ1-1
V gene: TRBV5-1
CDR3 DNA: TGCGCCAGCAGCTTGCTGGCCGGGACAGGGGGAAACACTGAAGCTTTCTTT
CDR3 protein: CASSLLAGTGGNTEAFF

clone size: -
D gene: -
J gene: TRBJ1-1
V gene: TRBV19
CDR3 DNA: TGTGCCAGTAGTAACCCTAGGAGGGACACTGAAGCTTTCTTT
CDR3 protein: CASSNPRRDTEAFF

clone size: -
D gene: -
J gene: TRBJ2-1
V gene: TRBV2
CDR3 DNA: TGTGCCAGCAGAGGGGATGACAGGAATGAGCAGTTCTTC
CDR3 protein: CASRGDDRNEQFF

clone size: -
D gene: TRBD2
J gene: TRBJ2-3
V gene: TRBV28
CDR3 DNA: TGTGCCAGCAGTCTTAGCGGGGGGTCTTATGCTAGCACAGATACGCAGTATTTT
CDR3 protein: CASSLSGGSYASTDTQYF

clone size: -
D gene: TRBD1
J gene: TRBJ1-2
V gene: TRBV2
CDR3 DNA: TGTGCCAGCAGTGAGACGGCAGGGGGAGGCTACACCTTC
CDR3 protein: CASSETAGGGYTF

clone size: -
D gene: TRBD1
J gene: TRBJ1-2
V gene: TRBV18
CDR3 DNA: TGTGCCAGCTCGAAAGATACAGGGGGAACCTATGGCTACACCTTC
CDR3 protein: CASSKDTGGTYGYTF

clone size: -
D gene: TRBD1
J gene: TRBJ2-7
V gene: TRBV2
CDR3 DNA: TGTGCCAGCAGTGGACAGGGGGCAGGCTACGAGCAGTACTTC
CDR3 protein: CASSGQGAGYEQYF

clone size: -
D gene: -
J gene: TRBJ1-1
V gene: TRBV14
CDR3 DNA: TGTGCCAGCAGCCAAGATTGGGGAGGGGTGAACACTGAAGCTTTCTTT
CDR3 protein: CASSQDWGGVNTEAFF

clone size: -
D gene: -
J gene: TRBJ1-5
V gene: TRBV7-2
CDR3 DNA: TGTGCCAGCAGCTTAGAGGCGACAGTCAATCAGCCCCAGCATTTT
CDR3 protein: CASSLEATVNQPQHF

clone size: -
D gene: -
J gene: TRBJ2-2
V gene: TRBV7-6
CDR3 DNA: TGTGCCAGCAGCTACCGAACAGGGTCAACCGGGGAGCTGTTTTTT
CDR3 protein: CASSYRTGSTGELFF

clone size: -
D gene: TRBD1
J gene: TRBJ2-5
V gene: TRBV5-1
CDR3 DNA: TGCGCCAGCAGCTTCGGCAGGGGGCGCGAAGAGACCCAGTACTTC
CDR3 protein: CASSFGRGREETQYF

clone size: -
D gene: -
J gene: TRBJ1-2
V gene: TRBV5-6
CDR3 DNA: TGTGCCAGCAGCTTGGGAAGTCATAGTAACTATGGCTACACCTTC
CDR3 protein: CASSLGSHSNYGYTF

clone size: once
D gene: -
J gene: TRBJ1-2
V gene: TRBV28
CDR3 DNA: TGTGCCAGCAGTTCATTGGACAAGAACTATGGCTACACCTTC
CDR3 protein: CASSSLDKNYGYTF

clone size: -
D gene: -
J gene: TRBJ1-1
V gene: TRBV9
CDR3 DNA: TGTGCCAGCAGCGTAGAGAGCAGGGGAAACACTGAAGCTTTCTTT
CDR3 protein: CASSVESRGNTEAFF